This TCR beta chain was captured by sequencing in a study of T cell clonality in common variable immunodeficiency. The CDR3 has 12 residues. V was clipped by 7 bases and J by 5 bases, with 9 bases between them. Germline V lookup: CDR1 LNHDA, CDR2 SQIVND (reference sequence). CVID and control samples used equivalent genomic DNA input. Some clones are missing from TCRdb's copy, which holds only in-frame ones; the method was immunoSEQ multiplex PCR. Found here are 45,000 to 55,000 clones, no singletons; the ten largest cover about 5%. Only a few counts were recorded for this clone. The read terminates 3 residues before the CDR3 end, so the remaining end is supplied by the germline J gene. Caucasian heritage predominated among both patients and controls.

What was sequenced was peripheral blood mononuclear cells. The TCR originated in a person between 18 and 75 years old in good health. V is TRBV19 and J is TRBJ1-5; unclear D gene. CDR3 residues: CASKFEDQPQHF. CDR3 DNA, as far as it was read: TGTGCCAGTAAGTTTGAGGATCAGCCC.